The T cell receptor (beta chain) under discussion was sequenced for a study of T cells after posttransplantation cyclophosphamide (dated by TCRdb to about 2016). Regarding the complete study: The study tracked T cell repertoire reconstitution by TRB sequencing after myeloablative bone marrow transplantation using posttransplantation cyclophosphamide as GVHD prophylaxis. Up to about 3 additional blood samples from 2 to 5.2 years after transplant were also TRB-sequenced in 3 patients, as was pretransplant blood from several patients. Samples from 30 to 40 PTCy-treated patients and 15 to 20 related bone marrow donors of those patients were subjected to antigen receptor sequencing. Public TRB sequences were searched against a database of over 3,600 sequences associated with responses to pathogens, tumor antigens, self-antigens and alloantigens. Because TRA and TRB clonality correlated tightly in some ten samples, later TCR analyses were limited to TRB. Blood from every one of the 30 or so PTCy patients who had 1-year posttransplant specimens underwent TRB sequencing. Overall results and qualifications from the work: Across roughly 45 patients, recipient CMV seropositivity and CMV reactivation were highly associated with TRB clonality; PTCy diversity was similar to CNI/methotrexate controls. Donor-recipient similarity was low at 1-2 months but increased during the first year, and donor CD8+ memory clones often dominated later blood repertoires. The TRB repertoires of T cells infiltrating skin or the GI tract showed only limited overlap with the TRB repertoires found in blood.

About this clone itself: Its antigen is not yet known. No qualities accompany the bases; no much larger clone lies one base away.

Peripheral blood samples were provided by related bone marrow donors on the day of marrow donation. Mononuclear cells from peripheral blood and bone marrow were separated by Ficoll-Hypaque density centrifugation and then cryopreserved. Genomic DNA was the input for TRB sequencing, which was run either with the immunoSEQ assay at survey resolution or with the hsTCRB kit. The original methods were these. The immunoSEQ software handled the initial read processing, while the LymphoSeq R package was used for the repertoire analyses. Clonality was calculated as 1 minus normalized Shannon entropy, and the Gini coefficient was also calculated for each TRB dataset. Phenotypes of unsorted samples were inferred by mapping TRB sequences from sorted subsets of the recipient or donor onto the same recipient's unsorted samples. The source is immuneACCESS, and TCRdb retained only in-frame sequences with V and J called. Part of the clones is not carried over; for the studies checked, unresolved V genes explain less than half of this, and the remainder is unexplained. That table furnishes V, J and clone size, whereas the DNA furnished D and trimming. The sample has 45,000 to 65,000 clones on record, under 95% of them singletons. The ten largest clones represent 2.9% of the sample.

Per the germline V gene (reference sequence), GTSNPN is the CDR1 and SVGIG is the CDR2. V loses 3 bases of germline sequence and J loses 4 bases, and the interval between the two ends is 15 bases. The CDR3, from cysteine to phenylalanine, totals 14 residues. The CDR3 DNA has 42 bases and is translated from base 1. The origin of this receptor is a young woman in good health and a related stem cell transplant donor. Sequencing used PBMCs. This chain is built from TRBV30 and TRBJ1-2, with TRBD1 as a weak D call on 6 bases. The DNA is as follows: TGTGCCTGGAGGGCACCTCAGGGGAGCTATGGCTACACCTTC. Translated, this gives CAWRAPQGSYGYTF.